This TCR beta chain comes out of a study of a mutant IDH1 vaccine in newly diagnosed glioma. Overall study: Vaccination of patients was performed eight times, in weeks 1, 3, 5, 7, 11, 15, 19 and 23. With temozolomide cycles, or 4-6 weeks after radiotherapy alone, vaccination was started.

As to this clone: Its antigen is not known.

Germline V gene sequence: CDR1 SNHLY, CDR2 FYNNEI. The CDR3 extends over 15 amino acids. V lost 9 bases to trimming and J lost 9 bases; unmatched junction nucleotides: 14. Documented time point: week 23, last vaccination. What each vaccine dose contained was 300 ug of mutant IDH1 20-mer peptide, accompanied by topical imiquimod. Generated by immunoSEQ multiplex PCR, the TCRdb table keeps only in-frame clones and is missing some. The table includes 40,000 to 50,000 clones, about four fifths detected once. The receptor was isolated from a woman between 35 and 50 years old with glioma. Some clones in this sample may be carry-over from other donors' samples. This specimen consisted of PBMCs, obtained from a glioma patient whose treatment included an IDH1 peptide vaccine. V usage is TRBV2 and J usage is TRBJ2-1; 10 nucleotides line up with TRBD2. CDR3 nucleotides: TGTGCCAGTTATGTAACTAGCGGGGTATCGGGTGAGCAGTTCTTC. Its translation: CASYVTSGVSGEQFF.